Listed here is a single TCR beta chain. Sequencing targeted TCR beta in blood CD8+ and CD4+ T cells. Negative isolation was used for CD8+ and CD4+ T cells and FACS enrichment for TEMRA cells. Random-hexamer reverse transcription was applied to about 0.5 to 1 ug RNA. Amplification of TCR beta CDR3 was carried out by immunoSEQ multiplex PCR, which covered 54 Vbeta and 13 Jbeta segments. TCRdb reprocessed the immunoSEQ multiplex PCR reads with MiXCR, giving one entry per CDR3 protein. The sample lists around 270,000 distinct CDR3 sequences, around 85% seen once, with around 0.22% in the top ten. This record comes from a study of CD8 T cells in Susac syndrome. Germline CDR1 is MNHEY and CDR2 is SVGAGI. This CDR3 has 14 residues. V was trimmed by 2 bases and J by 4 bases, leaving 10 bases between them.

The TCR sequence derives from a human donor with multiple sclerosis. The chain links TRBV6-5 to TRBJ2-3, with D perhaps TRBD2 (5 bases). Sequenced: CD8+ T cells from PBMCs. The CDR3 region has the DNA TGTGCCAGCAGTTACCGGGGTTTTGCAGATACGCAGTATTTT. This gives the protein CASSYRGFADTQYF.